These 10 T cell receptor beta chains came from one sample sequenced in a study of T cells in Graves' hyperthyroidism and ophthalmopathy. The TCR beta CDR3 regions underwent amplification using RNA transcripts as the source. First-round RT-PCR targeting the TCR CDR3 was performed with the HTBI primer set. Each CDR3 protein gets one entry after TCRdb re-called the multiplex PCR reads with MiXCR. The sample has over 150,000 distinct CDR3 sequences; about a sixth are singletons. The sequenced sample consisted of blood. The receptors originated from a woman aged 45-59 years with Graves' hyperthyroidism.

The chain carries TRBV4-1 and TRBJ1-2, with 10 bases that match TRBD1. Germline CDR1 is MGHRA and CDR2 is YSYEKL. V lost 6 bases and J lost 6; bases outside the gene matches: 7. The CDR3 extends over 14 amino acids. The CDR3 bases are TGCGCCAGCAGGTGGACAGGGGGAAGAAATGGCTACACCTTC. As protein: CASRWTGGRNGYTF.

This clonotype was observed many times. V gene TRBV12-3 or TRBV12-4 combines with J gene TRBJ1-1, with D possibly TRBD1 on 5 matching bases. V gave up 5 bases and J gave up 0 bases, with 13 bases separating them. CDR3 length: 15 amino acids. DNA for the CDR3: TGTGCCAGCAGTCCGAGGGACGGCTTGAACACTGAAGCTTTCTTT. Protein product: CASSPRDGLNTEAFF.

This clonotype was seen ten or more times. The chain is built from TRBV19 and TRBJ1-5, with 8 bases fitting TRBD1. The V segment lost 7 bases and the J segment 0 bases; nucleotides outside the gene matches: 14. The CDR3 loop spans 18 amino acids. The germline gives CDR1 LNHDA, CDR2 SQIVND (reference sequence). For the CDR3, the DNA is TGTGCCAGTACCATAGACAGGGGCGATCATGATAGCAATCAGCCCCAGCATTTT. The encoded protein is CASTIDRGDHDSNQPQHF.

This clonotype was seen more than once but under ten times. V gene TRBV29-1 combines with J gene TRBJ2-1; D perhaps matches TRBD2 (6 bases). The V end was cut by 3 bases, the J end by 5 bases, with 14 bases between. The CDR3 extends over 14 amino acids. Germline CDR1 and CDR2: SQVTM and ANQGSEA. The CDR3 DNA sequence: TGCAGCGTTGATCTGGACTACTGGGACAATGAGCAGTTCTTC. Amino acid sequence: CSVDLDYWDNEQFF.

This clonotype was counted at least ten times. The rearrangement uses TRBV30 and TRBJ1-2; TRBD1 matches at 10 bases. This CDR3 is 14 amino acids long. Germline V gene sequence: CDR1 GTSNPN, CDR2 SVGIG (reference sequence). The trim removed 4 bases at V and 5 bases at J, leaving 7 bases unmatched. CDR3 in DNA: TGTGCCTGGAACGACAGGGGGCTTCCTTATGGCTACACCTTC. Translating it yields CAWNDRGLPYGYTF.

This clonotype was seen repeatedly, ten times or more. The rearrangement joins TRBV30 to TRBJ1-2; the D gene is possibly TRBD1 (5 bases). Germline V gives CDR1 GTSNPN, CDR2 SVGIG (reference sequence). V lost 5 bases and J 4 bases, leaving 11 bases between the germline ends. This CDR3 region has 12 residues. CDR3 sequence: CAWGQGTYGYTF. CDR3 nucleotides: TGTGCCTGGGGGCAGGGTACCTATGGCTACACCTTC.

This clonotype was observed many times. The rearrangement joins TRBV9 to TRBJ2-5, with D hard to call. V lost 4 bases, J lost 3 bases, and 13 bases lay in between. This CDR3 is 14 amino acids long. Germline values: CDR1 SGDLS, CDR2 YYNGEE. In DNA form, the CDR3 reads TGTGCCAGCAGCCTCAGCGCCGACAAAGAGACCCAGTACTTC. Amino acid sequence: CASSLSADKETQYF.

This clonotype was picked up many times. V and J are TRBV30 and TRBJ2-1; 9 bases match TRBD2. From germline, CDR1 is GTSNPN and CDR2 SVGIG (reference sequence). The trim removed 3 bases at V and 7 bases at J, leaving 4 bases unmatched. The CDR3 contains 13 residues. The CDR3 coding sequence is TGTGCCTGGAGGATAGCGGGAGTGAATGAGCAGTTCTTC. It specifies CAWRIAGVNEQFF.

This clonotype was counted at least ten times. The chain combines TRBV9 with TRBJ1-2, with D tentatively TRBD1 (5 bases). Germline V gene data show CDR1 as SGDLS and CDR2 as YYNGEE. V was cut by 0 bases and J by 0 bases, with 18 bases left in between. The CDR3 is made up of 18 amino acids. This chain's CDR3 is CASSVDSPGRIANYGYTF. Here the CDR3 DNA reads TGTGCCAGCAGCGTAGACTCCCCGGGACGGATCGCTAACTATGGCTACACCTTC.

The chain carries TRBV7-6 and TRBJ2-3, with 8 bases identical to TRBD2. Germline V gene data show CDR1 as SGHVS and CDR2 as FNYEAQ. CDR3 length equals 14 residues. V shed 6 bases, J shed 5 bases, and the junction held 7 bases outside the gene matches. The CDR3 protein is CASRRAGVGDTQYF. CDR3 sequence (DNA): TGTGCCAGCAGAAGAGCGGGAGTGGGAGATACGCAGTATTTT.